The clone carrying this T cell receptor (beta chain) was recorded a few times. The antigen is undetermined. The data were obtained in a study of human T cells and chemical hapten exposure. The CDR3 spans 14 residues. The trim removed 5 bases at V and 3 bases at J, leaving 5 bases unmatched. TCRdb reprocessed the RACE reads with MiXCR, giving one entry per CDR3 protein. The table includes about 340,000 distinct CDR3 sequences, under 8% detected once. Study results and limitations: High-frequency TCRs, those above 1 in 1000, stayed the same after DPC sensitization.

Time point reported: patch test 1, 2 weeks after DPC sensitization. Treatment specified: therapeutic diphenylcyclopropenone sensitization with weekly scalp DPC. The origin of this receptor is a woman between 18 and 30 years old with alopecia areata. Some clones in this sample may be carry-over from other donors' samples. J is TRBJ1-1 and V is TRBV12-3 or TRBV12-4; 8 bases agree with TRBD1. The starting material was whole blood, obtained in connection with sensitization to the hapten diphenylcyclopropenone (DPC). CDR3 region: CASSGRGHYTEAFF. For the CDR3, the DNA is TGTGCCAGCAGTGGCAGGGGGCACTACACTGAAGCTTTCTTT.